Below, 29 T cell receptor beta chains from the same sample are listed, as sequenced in a study of identical twins. Each CDR3 protein gets one entry after TCRdb re-called the 5' RACE reads with MiXCR. The data show about 240,000 distinct CDR3 sequences, roughly 13% seen once. These data also formed part of another study, on yellow fever vaccine responses in identical twins.

Sequenced material: memory (CD45RO+) T cells sorted from blood. These receptor sequences come from a woman aged 18-30 years in good health.

This chain joins TRBV20-1 and TRBJ2-7, with 9 bases aligning to TRBD2. V was pared by 3 bases and J by 5 bases, with 8 bases of the junction left unmatched. Germline loops: CDR1 DFQATT, CDR2 SNEGSKA (reference sequence). The CDR3 covers 14 residues. The chain's CDR3 is CSASHASGNDEQYF. CDR3 nucleotide sequence: TGCAGTGCTAGCCACGCTAGCGGGAACGACGAGCAGTACTTC.

The chain uses TRBV20-1 and TRBJ2-1; TRBD1 agrees at 9 bases. V was pared by 1 base and J by 6 bases, with 1 base of the junction left unmatched. Germline-derived CDR1 and CDR2 are DFQATT and SNEGSKA (reference sequence). This CDR3 comprises 13 residues. The CDR3 is CSARVTGGNEQFF. Written as DNA, the CDR3 is TGCAGTGCTAGAGTGACAGGGGGCAATGAGCAGTTCTTC.

This clonotype was counted many times. The chain employs TRBV6-5 and TRBJ2-1; no firm D call. The V end lost 0 bases, the J end lost 4 bases, and 13 bases lay between the germline ends. This CDR3 is built from 16 residues. The germline gives CDR1 MNHEY, CDR2 SVGAGI. In DNA form, the CDR3 reads TGTGCCAGCAGTTACTCGCTTCCCACAGATTACAATGAGCAGTTCTTC. Translated, it gives CASSYSLPTDYNEQFF.

This clonotype was seen more than once but under ten times. V usage is TRBV29-1 and J usage is TRBJ2-1; a possible D gene is TRBD1 (6 bases). Trimming removed 8 bases at V and 4 bases at J, with 18 bases between. The CDR3 contains 14 residues. The germline CDR1 and CDR2 sequences are SQVTM and ANQGSEA. As DNA, the CDR3 is TGCAGCTTACTGTCCGGGACAAGATACAATGAGCAGTTCTTC. This gives the protein CSLLSGTRYNEQFF.

About this clonotype: An end of the junction does not agree with germline; a read error may underlie this. The V and J genes are TRBV20-1 and TRBJ2-6; no definite D call. Germline V gene sequence: CDR1 DFQATT, CDR2 SNEGSKA (reference sequence). The CDR3 contains 14 residues. CDR3 in DNA: TGCAGTGCTCGGGCCTTGACTGGAGCCAACGTCCTGACTTTC. Encoded protein: CSARALTGANVLTF.

V gene TRBV28 combines with J gene TRBJ2-1; the D call may be TRBD1 or TRBD2 (5 bases each). V lost 5 bases and J lost 2, with 13 bases in between. The germline V gene has CDR1 MDHEN and CDR2 SYDVKM. The CDR3 covers 15 residues. The CDR3 sequence is CASSHRDGPYNEQFF. The CDR3 region has the DNA TGTGCCAGCAGTCACCGGGACGGTCCCTACAATGAGCAGTTCTTC.

Only one count was recorded for this clonotype. The gene calls are TRBV5-1 and TRBJ2-5, with 9 bases matching TRBD1. V dropped 4 bases and J dropped 1; count of bases not matched to a gene: 2. From germline, CDR1 is SGHRS and CDR2 YFSETQ. CDR3 size: 14 residues. Here the CDR3 DNA reads TGCGCCAGCAGCCAACAGGGGGCCCAAGAGACCCAGTACTTC. Protein product: CASSQQGAQETQYF.

This clonotype was recorded many times. The V gene is TRBV18, the J gene TRBJ2-5, with D unresolved. CDR3 length equals 13 residues. V lost 3 bases, J lost 4 bases, and 9 bases lay in between. CDR1 is KGHSH, CDR2 LQKENI, per germline. CDR3 residues: CASSPHSGETQYF. The CDR3 DNA sequence: TGTGCCAGCTCACCTCATTCGGGAGAGACCCAGTACTTC.

The chain couples TRBV7-9 to TRBJ2-2; D is ambiguous. The CDR3 runs 15 residues. Trimming stripped 1 base from V and 2 bases from J, with 8 bases between. In germline, CDR1 is SEHNR, CDR2 FQNEAQ (reference sequence). The CDR3 nucleotides are TGTGCCAGCAGCTTAGGAGCTGACAACACCGGGGAGCTGTTTTTT. It is translated as CASSLGADNTGELFF.

A few counts support this clonotype. This chain joins TRBV7-9 and TRBJ2-4; 7 bases map to TRBD2. This CDR3 spans 13 amino acids. Trimming took 3 bases from V and 4 from J; bases not matched to a gene: 0. Germline V gene data show CDR1 as SEHNR and CDR2 as FQNEAQ (reference sequence). CDR3 in amino acids: CASSFGGKNIQYF. CDR3 sequence (DNA): TGTGCCAGCAGCTTCGGGGGGAAAAACATTCAGTACTTC.

This clonotype was counted between two and nine times. This chain links TRBV28 with TRBJ2-5; TRBD2 aligns across 12 bases. The V and J ends lost 5 bases and 4 bases, in that order; junction bases with no gene match: 11. The CDR3 totals 17 residues. Germline CDR1 reads MDHEN; CDR2 reads SYDVKM. CDR3 residues: CASSISSGRAPGETQYF. The CDR3 region has the DNA TGTGCCAGCAGTATTTCTAGCGGGAGGGCCCCGGGAGAGACCCAGTACTTC.

This clonotype is classed as medium-sized. The chain couples TRBV29-1 to TRBJ2-4; perhaps TRBD1 as D (5 bases). The CDR3 loop spans 12 amino acids. The V end lost 7 bases, the J end lost 1 base, and 8 bases lay between the germline ends. From germline, CDR1 is SQVTM and CDR2 ANQGSEA. The DNA for the CDR3 is TGCAGCGGGACATGGGCCAAAAACATTCAGTACTTC. Amino acid sequence: CSGTWAKNIQYF.

This clonotype was seen a few times. The CDR3 loop reads CASSYSKGSGTEAFF. The CDR3 nucleotides are TGTGCCAGCAGTTACTCGAAAGGGTCGGGCACTGAAGCTTTCTTT. The rearrangement links TRBV6-5 to TRBJ1-1; D gene ambiguous. Per the germline V gene, CDR1 is MNHEY and CDR2 is SVGAGI. Deletions cut 0 bases from V and 4 bases from J, with 12 bases between. The CDR3 sequence is 15 residues long.

This clonotype was seen many times. The chain carries TRBV20-1 and TRBJ2-5; 7 bases line up with TRBD1. The CDR3 length is 15 residues. After removal of 6 bases from V and 2 bases from J, the junction contained 12 bases not matched to a gene. Germline CDR1 DFQATT, CDR2 SNEGSKA (reference sequence). Here the CDR3 DNA reads TGCAGTGCCCGGGGACAGTACTCGACTCAAGAGACCCAGTACTTC. It encodes CSARGQYSTQETQYF.

This clonotype was found many times. The chain has TRBV7-8 and TRBJ1-5; weak D call: TRBD1 (5 bases). Germline loops: CDR1 SGHVS, CDR2 FQNEAQ. V lost 1 base and J 4 bases, leaving 14 bases between the germline ends. This CDR3 has 16 residues. The CDR3 nucleotides read TGTGCCAGCAGCTTAGAGCTGGGACGGATTAATCAGCCCCAGCATTTT. It encodes CASSLELGRINQPQHF.

This clonotype was recorded a few times. The V call is TRBV11-2, the J call TRBJ2-3; TRBD1 aligns across 7 bases. The V and J ends lost 0 bases and 1 base, in that order; junction bases with no gene match: 4. The CDR3 totals 16 residues. Germline values: CDR1 SGHAT, CDR2 FQNNGV. The CDR3 here is CASSLDGQGGTDTQYF. The CDR3 DNA reads as TGTGCCAGCAGCTTAGATGGTCAGGGGGGCACAGATACGCAGTATTTT.

This clonotype was recorded at least ten times. The V call is TRBV29-1, the J call TRBJ2-3; 10 nucleotides match TRBD2. The CDR3 totals 15 residues. Germline CDR1 and CDR2: SQVTM and ANQGSEA. V lost 5 bases and J lost 4; bases outside the gene matches: 9. The chain's CDR3 is CSVQGTSDRADTQYF. In DNA, the CDR3 is TGCAGCGTTCAGGGGACTAGCGACCGTGCAGATACGCAGTATTTT.

This clonotype was picked up many times. The rearrangement joins TRBV6-4 to TRBJ2-2; D might be TRBD2 (6 bases). Trimming removed 3 bases at V and 6 bases at J, with 14 bases between. CDR3 length: 15 amino acids. Germline-derived CDR1 and CDR2 are MRHNA and SNTAGT. The CDR3 nucleotides are TGTGCCAGCAGTGAAGGACGGGGGAATCCCGGGGAGCTGTTTTTT. Its protein is CASSEGRGNPGELFF.

The DNA of the CDR3 is TGCAGCGTTGAAGGGGGGAGCGAGCAGTACTTC. Protein product: CSVEGGSEQYF. The V gene is TRBV29-1, the J gene TRBJ2-7; D is tentatively TRBD1 or TRBD2 (5 bases each). V was pared by 1 base and J by 6 bases, with 7 bases between. CDR3 size: 11 residues. CDR1 and CDR2 (germline): SQVTM, ANQGSEA.

The V call is TRBV7-9, the J call TRBJ2-7, with 7 positions matching TRBD2. Trimming cost V 3 bases and J 3 bases; bases outside gene matches: 5. This CDR3 spans 14 amino acids. Germline V gene sequence: CDR1 SEHNR, CDR2 FQNEAQ (reference sequence). CDR3 nucleotides: TGTGCCAGCAGCTTTTGGGGGGGTAACTACGAGCAGTACTTC. This codes for CASSFWGGNYEQYF. Based on the CDR3 plus reference TRBV7-9 and TRBJ2-7, the full variable domain is DTGVSQNPRHKITKRGQNVTFRCDPISEHNRLYWYRQTLGQGPEFLTYFQNEAQLEKSRLLSDRFSAERPKGSFSTLEIQRTEQGDSAMYLCASSFWGGNYEQYFGPGTRLTVT.

The chain is built from TRBV6-1 and TRBJ2-5; 15 bases are shared with TRBD2. Germline V gene sequence: CDR1 MNHNS, CDR2 SASEGT. The CDR3 covers 18 residues. Trimming at V came to 5 bases and at J to 0 bases, leaving 7 bases not matched to a gene. As DNA, the CDR3 is TGTGCCAGCAGTAGAGGGACTAGCGGGGGGATGTACCAAGAGACCCAGTACTTC. Its protein is CASSRGTSGGMYQETQYF.

This clonotype appeared a few times. This chain links TRBV6-2 or TRBV6-3 with TRBJ2-3; D remains unclear. In germline, CDR1 is MNHEY, CDR2 SVGEGT. Trimming cost V 0 bases and J 2 bases, with 9 bases left between them. This CDR3 contains 15 residues. The CDR3 is CASSYSLAVTDTQYF. CDR3 in DNA: TGTGCCAGCAGTTACTCGTTGGCAGTCACAGATACGCAGTATTTT.

This clonotype has a count of ten or more. The chain is built from TRBV24-1 and TRBJ1-4; 7 bases agree with TRBD1. The CDR3 contains 14 residues. V lost 1 base to trimming and J lost 8 bases; unmatched junction nucleotides: 3. Looked up from germline, CDR1 is KGHDR and CDR2 is SFDVKD. CDR3 sequence reads: CATSDFTTGEKLFF. In DNA form, the CDR3 reads TGTGCCACCAGTGATTTCACGACAGGGGAAAAACTGTTTTTT.

This chain joins TRBV6-1 and TRBJ2-7; 9 nucleotides line up with TRBD1. CDR3 length: 15 residues. With V trimmed by 3 bases and J by 5 bases, 8 bases remained unmatched. Germline values: CDR1 MNHNS, CDR2 SASEGT. The DNA of the CDR3 is TGTGCCAGCAGTGAGGCCGGGACAGGGATCAACGAGCAGTACTTC. Protein sequence: CASSEAGTGINEQYF.

This clonotype has at least ten counts. The genes are TRBV12-3 or TRBV12-4 and TRBJ2-5, with 8 bases aligning to TRBD1. The CDR3 runs 14 residues. V lost 0 bases to trimming and J lost 4 bases; unmatched junction nucleotides: 1. CDR3 sequence (DNA): TGTGCCAGCAGTTTAGCCACAGGGGGAGAGACCCAGTACTTC. It specifies CASSLATGGETQYF.

The V and J genes are TRBV6-1 and TRBJ2-3; 7 nucleotides match TRBD2. Trimming took 4 bases from V and 4 from J; bases not matched to a gene: 8. Germline V lookup: CDR1 MNHNS, CDR2 SASEGT. The CDR3 runs to 15 residues. CDR3 sequence: CASSAWGGEADTQYF. CDR3 DNA: TGTGCCAGCAGTGCTTGGGGGGGAGAGGCAGATACGCAGTATTTT.

This clonotype was counted only a few times. The chain recombines TRBV18 with TRBJ1-4; weak D call: TRBD1 (5 bases). V lost 6 bases and J lost 8, with 16 bases in between. Germline lookup yields CDR1 KGHSH and CDR2 LQKENI. The CDR3 is made up of 14 amino acids. CDR3 sequence: CASSPGTKQEKLFF. The CDR3 DNA sequence: TGTGCCAGCTCCCCGGGGACCAAACAGGAAAAACTGTTTTTT.

This chain links TRBV28 with TRBJ2-3, with D perhaps TRBD1 (6 bases). V lost 5 bases and J lost 6, with 24 bases in between. The CDR3 is 17 amino acids. Germline CDR1 reads MDHEN; CDR2 reads SYDVKM. The CDR3 reads CASSPVPGTTVWDTQYF. DNA of the CDR3: TGTGCCAGCAGTCCCGTCCCCGGGACAACAGTATGGGATACGCAGTATTTT.

There are a few counts of this clonotype. This chain joins TRBV5-1 and TRBJ2-3; 12 bases map to TRBD2. The CDR3 sequence is 16 residues long. V trimming: 5 bases; J trimming: 4 bases; junction bases outside the gene matches: 8. Germline V lookup: CDR1 SGHRS, CDR2 YFSETQ. The CDR3 loop is CASSPPLAGGPDTQYF. The CDR3, as DNA: TGCGCCAGCAGTCCTCCCCTAGCGGGGGGGCCAGATACGCAGTATTTT.